The entry below describes one T cell receptor (beta chain). This entry belongs to a study of blood T cell repertoires in COVID-19. Deletions cut 4 bases from V and 6 bases from J, with 21 bases between. The CDR3 length is 16 residues. The germline CDR1 and CDR2 sequences are MNHEY and SMNVEV (reference sequence). Using immunoSEQ multiplex PCR, the repertoire was profiled, and TCRdb retains in-frame clones only, with some absent. The repertoire holds about 150,000 clones, 75% to 90% seen once, with 13% in the top ten. This receptor was identified in a man in his late teens or twenties with COVID-19, enrolled during active disease. V gene TRBV27 combines with J gene TRBJ1-2; D is possibly TRBD1 (5 bases). Sequences were obtained from peripheral blood. CDR3 in amino acids: CASSSQRWGGTNGYTF. The CDR3 nucleotides are TGTGCCAGCAGTTCCCAGCGTTGGGGGGGTACGAATGGCTACACCTTC.